The clone carrying this TCR beta chain was seen once. As yet, its antigen is unknown. Trimming took off 3 bases at V and 2 bases at J, with 10 bases between the two ends. This CDR3 is 14 amino acids long. Germline V gene sequence: CDR1 KGHSH, CDR2 LQKENI. Libraries were prepared by immunoSEQ multiplex PCR; TCRdb keeps only in-frame clonotypes and omits some of them. Of some 130,000 clones detected, roughly 84% appear once; the ten largest clones hold about 4%. The sample is drawn from a study of T cell responses to AZD1222 COVID-19 vaccine. Study-level information: Second doses that came at about 4 or about 12 weeks were put together. Study-wide points: Epitopes outside B.1.351 and B.1.1.7 mutated regions reportedly drew nearly half of spike TCRs. Females made up more of the donors, who were largely white British, and clonal diversity may have come out too low. After the peak T cell response, and only then, were repertoires sampled.

J is TRBJ2-5 and V is TRBV18; D ambiguous. Sequenced material: peripheral blood, taken on day 0 of AZD1222 vaccination. This TCR came from an adult in good health. The chain's CDR3 is CASSPTLGQETQYF. The CDR3 DNA is TGTGCCAGCTCACCCACCTTGGGACAAGAGACCCAGTACTTC.